The T cell receptor (beta chain) under discussion was sequenced for a study of beta chain features in type 1 diabetes. What was sequenced were expressed TCRB transcripts, since all of the isolated RNA had been reverse transcribed. Here immunoSEQ multiplex PCR was the method, and the copy in TCRdb shows in-frame clones only, minus some. The sample yields about 210,000 clones, roughly 10% seen once. This clone was observed many times. V dropped 6 bases and J dropped 4; count of bases not matched to a gene: 10. There are 15 residues in the CDR3. Germline lookup yields CDR1 LGHNA and CDR2 YSLEER. The sequencing input was central memory CD4+ T cells from blood. The sequence derives from a young man in good health. This chain uses TRBV4-3 with TRBJ2-5; TRBD1 matches at 8 bases. CDR3 residues: CASRPRTGLGETQYF. CDR3 nucleotides: TGCGCCAGCAGACCCCGGACAGGGCTGGGAGAGACCCAGTACTTC.